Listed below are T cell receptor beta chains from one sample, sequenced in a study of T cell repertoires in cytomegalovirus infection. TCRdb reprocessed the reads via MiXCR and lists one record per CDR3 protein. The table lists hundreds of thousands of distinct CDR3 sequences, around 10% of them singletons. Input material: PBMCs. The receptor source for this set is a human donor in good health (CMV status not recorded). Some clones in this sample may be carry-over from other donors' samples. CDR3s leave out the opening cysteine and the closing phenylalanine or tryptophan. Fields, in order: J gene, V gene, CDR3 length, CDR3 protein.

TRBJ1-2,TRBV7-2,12,ASSLTRDNYGYT
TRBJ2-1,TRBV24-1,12,ATSDQTDYNEQF
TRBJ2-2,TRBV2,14,ASSELEVAHTGELF
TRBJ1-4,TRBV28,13,ASRWDGATNEKLF
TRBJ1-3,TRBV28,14,ASYSATQAGGNTIY
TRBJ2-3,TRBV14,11,ASSQVEGDTQY
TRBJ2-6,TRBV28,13,ASVGESSGANVLT
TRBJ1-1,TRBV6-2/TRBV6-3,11,ASSSPRDTEAF
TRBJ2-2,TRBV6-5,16,ATYSGGAGTTNTGELF
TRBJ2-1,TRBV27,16,ASSSLLFLAGPYNEQF